These 10 T cell receptor beta chains came from one sample sequenced in a study of control samples from healthy donors and cancer patients. Libraries were prepared by immunoSEQ multiplex PCR; TCRdb keeps only in-frame clonotypes and omits some of them. Of approximately 30,000 clones in the sample, 80% to 90% were seen once. Material: PBMCs. The receptors shown here come from a woman aged 35 to 49 with lung cancer.

J is TRBJ1-3 and V is TRBV19, with D unclear. The CDR3 length is 14 residues. The V gene lost 7 bases and the J gene lost 2 bases, with 12 bases spanning the gap. Germline CDR1 LNHDA, CDR2 SQIVND (reference sequence). CDR3 nucleotides: TGTGCCAGTACAGGCCGAAGGGCTGGAAACACCATATATTTT. This sequence encodes CASTGRRAGNTIYF.

The chain joins TRBV4-3 to TRBJ2-5, with a tentative D call TRBD1 (5 bases). CDR1 is LGHNA and CDR2 is YSLEER in the germline V gene. The V end lost 0 bases, the J end lost 4 bases, and 12 bases lay between the germline ends. The CDR3 consists of 15 residues. Here the CDR3 reads CASSQDRETAETQYF. The CDR3 DNA reads as TGCGCCAGCAGCCAAGATCGAGAGACAGCAGAGACCCAGTACTTC.

In its sample, this clone was seen once. This rearrangement joins TRBV19 to TRBJ1-5; TRBD1 might be the D (5 bases). V gave up 6 bases and J gave up 4 bases, with 16 bases separating them. The CDR3 runs to 15 residues. Germline lookup yields CDR1 LNHDA and CDR2 SQIVND (reference sequence). The DNA of the CDR3 is TGTGCCAGTAGCCAAAAGAAGGGGATAAATCAGCCCCAGCATTTT. This translates into CASSQKKGINQPQHF.

J is TRBJ2-2 and V is TRBV6-1, with 12 positions matching TRBD2. Germline V lookup: CDR1 MNHNS, CDR2 SASEGT. Losses at the gene ends were 2 bases for V and 6 bases for J; bases not matched to a gene: 1. The CDR3 contains 15 residues. Written as DNA, the CDR3 is TGTGCCAGCAGTGAACTAGCGGGGGGGCCCGGGGAGCTGTTTTTT. Translation: CASSELAGGPGELFF.

The chain couples TRBV5-1 to TRBJ1-1, with TRBD1 matching over 11 bases. The length of the CDR3 is 16 residues. Germline-derived CDR1 and CDR2 are SGHRS and YFSETQ. Trimming cost V 4 bases and J 4 bases; bases outside gene matches: 9. The CDR3 DNA is TGCGCCAGCAGCCCCGGGACAGGGGGAAAGCGCACTGAAGCTTTCTTT. This codes for CASSPGTGGKRTEAFF.

J is TRBJ1-2 and V is TRBV2; 7 bases match TRBD1. Germline loops: CDR1 SNHLY, CDR2 FYNNEI. J lost 2 bases, V lost 1 base, and 4 bases had no gene match. This CDR3 has 15 residues. The CDR3 region has the DNA TGTGCCAGCAGTGAAGTCACAGGGGAGAACTATGGCTACACCTTC. Translating gives CASSEVTGENYGYTF. Supplemented by reference TRBV2 and TRBJ1-2, the full variable domain reads EPEVTQTPSHQVTQMGQEVILRCVPISNHLYFYWYRQILGQKVEFLVSFYNNEISEKSEIFDDQFSVERPDGSNFTLKIRSTKLEDSAMYFCASSEVTGENYGYTFGSGTRLTVV.

This clone showed up just a few times. V gene TRBV9 combines with J gene TRBJ2-1; D call uncertain. The germline CDR1 and CDR2 sequences are SGDLS and YYNGEE. The length of the CDR3 is 15 residues. V was shortened by 0 bases and J by 3 bases, with 10 bases between the two germline ends. The chain's CDR3 is CASSVDGSYYNEQFF. DNA for the CDR3: TGTGCCAGCAGCGTAGATGGTAGCTACTACAATGAGCAGTTCTTC.

The chain uses TRBV7-8 and TRBJ1-1; a weak D match, TRBD1 (6 bases). The CDR3 covers 13 residues. CDR1 SGHVS and CDR2 FQNEAQ come from the germline V gene. V lost 4 bases to trimming and J lost 4 bases, with 10 bases between them. This chain's CDR3 is CASSSRGGTEAFF. The CDR3 DNA reads as TGTGCCAGCAGCTCTAGGGGGGGCACTGAAGCTTTCTTT.

The chain combines TRBV9 with TRBJ2-1; 9 bases line up with TRBD2. The CDR3 sequence is 15 residues long. The germline V gene encodes CDR1 SGDLS and CDR2 YYNGEE. Losses at the gene ends were 0 bases for V and 6 bases for J; bases not matched to a gene: 4. The DNA for the CDR3 is TGTGCCAGCAGCGTAGAGAGCGGGGGGTTCAATGAGCAGTTCTTC. The encoded protein is CASSVESGGFNEQFF.

This clone was detected a few times. J is TRBJ1-4 and V is TRBV2; D unclear. CDR1 and CDR2 (germline): SNHLY, FYNNEI. V was trimmed by 1 base and J by 8 bases, leaving 11 bases between them. The CDR3 contains 14 residues. The DNA for the CDR3 is TGTGCCAGCAGTGAAGGCCTCTCCGCGGAAAAACTGTTTTTT. As protein: CASSEGLSAEKLFF. Combining the CDR3 with reference TRBV2 and TRBJ1-4 gives the whole variable domain EPEVTQTPSHQVTQMGQEVILRCVPISNHLYFYWYRQILGQKVEFLVSFYNNEISEKSEIFDDQFSVERPDGSNFTLKIRSTKLEDSAMYFCASSEGLSAEKLFFGSGTQLSVL.